This TCR beta chain derives from a study of T cell repertoires in cytomegalovirus infection. A few counts support this clonotype. Antigen: not known. Study-level results: Dominant in the ex vivo response were TCR beta clonotypes restricted by HLA-C and specific for CMV. Public TCR beta family frequency separated CMV-and-HLA carriers, including in an independent cohort.

Germline assignment: CDR1 SGHDT and CDR2 YYEEEE. The CDR3 runs to 15 residues. V lost 4 bases and J 3 bases, leaving 17 bases between the germline ends. TCRdb reprocessed the reads via MiXCR and lists one record per CDR3 protein. The sample consists of under 200,000 distinct CDR3 sequences, approximately 9.6% of them appearing once. What was sequenced was PBMCs. The TCR sequence derives from a human donor in good health (CMV status not recorded). Some clones in this sample may be carry-over from other donors' samples. The V call is TRBV5-6, the J call TRBJ2-7; tentatively, D is TRBD2 (6 bases). The CDR3 sequence is CASSAGASAYYEQYF. The CDR3 DNA reads TGTGCCAGCAGCGCCGGGGCTAGCGCATACTACGAGCAGTACTTC.